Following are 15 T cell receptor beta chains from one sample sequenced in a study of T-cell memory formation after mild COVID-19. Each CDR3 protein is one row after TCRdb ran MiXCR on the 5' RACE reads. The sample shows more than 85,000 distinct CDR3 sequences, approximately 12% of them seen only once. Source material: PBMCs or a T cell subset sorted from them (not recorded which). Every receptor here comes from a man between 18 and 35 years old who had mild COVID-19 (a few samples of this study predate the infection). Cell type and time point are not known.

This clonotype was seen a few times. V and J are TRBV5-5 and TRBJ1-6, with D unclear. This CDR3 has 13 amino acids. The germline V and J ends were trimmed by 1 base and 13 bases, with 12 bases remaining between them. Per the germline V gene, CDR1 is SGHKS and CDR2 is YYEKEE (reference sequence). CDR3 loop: CASSLMAVLPLHF. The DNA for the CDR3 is TGTGCCAGCAGCTTGATGGCGGTTTTGCCCCTCCACTTT.

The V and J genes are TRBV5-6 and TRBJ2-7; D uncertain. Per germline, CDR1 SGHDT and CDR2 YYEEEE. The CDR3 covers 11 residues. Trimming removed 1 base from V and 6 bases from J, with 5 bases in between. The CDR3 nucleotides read TGTGCCAGCAGCTTGTCGTCCGAGCAGTACGTC. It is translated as CASSLSSEQYV.

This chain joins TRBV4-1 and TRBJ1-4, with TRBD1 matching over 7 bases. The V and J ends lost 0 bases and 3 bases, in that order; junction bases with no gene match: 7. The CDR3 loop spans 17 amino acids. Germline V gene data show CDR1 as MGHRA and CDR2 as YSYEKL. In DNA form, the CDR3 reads TGCGCCAGCAGCCAAGATGAGGGGACAGTCGCTAATGAAAAACTGTTTTTT. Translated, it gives CASSQDEGTVANEKLFF.

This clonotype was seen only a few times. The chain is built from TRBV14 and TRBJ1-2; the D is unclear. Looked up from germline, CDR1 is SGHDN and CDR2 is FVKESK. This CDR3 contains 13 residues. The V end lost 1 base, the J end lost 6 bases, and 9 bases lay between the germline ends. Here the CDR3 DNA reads TGTGCCAGCAGCCAAGCTGGCGGCGATGGCTACACCTTC. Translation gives CASSQAGGDGYTF.

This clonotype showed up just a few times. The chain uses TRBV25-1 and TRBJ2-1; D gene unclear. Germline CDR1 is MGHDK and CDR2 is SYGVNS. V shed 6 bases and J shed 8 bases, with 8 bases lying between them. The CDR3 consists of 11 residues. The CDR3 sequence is CASRGFDEQFF. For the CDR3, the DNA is TGTGCCAGCAGAGGGTTCGATGAGCAGTTCTTC.

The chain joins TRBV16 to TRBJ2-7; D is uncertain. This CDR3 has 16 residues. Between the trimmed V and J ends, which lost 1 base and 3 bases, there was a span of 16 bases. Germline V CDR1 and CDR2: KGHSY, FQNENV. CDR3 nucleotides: TGTGCCAGCAGCCAATTACGGACGGCCATTAACTACGAGCAGTACTTC. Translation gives CASSQLRTAINYEQYF.

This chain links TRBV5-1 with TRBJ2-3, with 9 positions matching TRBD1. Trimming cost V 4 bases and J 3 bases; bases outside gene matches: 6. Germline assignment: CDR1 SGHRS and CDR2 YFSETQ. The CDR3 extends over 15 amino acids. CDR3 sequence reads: CASSTDRGATDTQYF. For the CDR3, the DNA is TGCGCCAGCAGCACTGACAGGGGGGCTACAGATACGCAGTATTTT.

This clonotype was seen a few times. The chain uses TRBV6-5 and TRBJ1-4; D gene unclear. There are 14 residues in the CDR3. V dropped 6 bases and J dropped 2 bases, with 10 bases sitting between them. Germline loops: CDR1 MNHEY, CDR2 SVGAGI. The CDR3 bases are TGTGCCAGCAGGCGACTTTCGACTAATGAAAAACTGTTTTTT. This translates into CASRRLSTNEKLFF.

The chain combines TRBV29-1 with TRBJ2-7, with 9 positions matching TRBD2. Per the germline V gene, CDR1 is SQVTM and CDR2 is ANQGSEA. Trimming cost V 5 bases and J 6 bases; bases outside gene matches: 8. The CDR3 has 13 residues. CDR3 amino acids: CSVPWGLAGEQYF. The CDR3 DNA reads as TGCAGCGTTCCCTGGGGACTAGCAGGCGAGCAGTACTTC.

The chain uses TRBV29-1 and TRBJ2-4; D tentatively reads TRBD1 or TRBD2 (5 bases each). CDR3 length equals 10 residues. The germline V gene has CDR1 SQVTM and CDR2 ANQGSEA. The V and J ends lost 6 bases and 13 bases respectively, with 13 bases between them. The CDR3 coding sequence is TGCAGCGTGGGACCGGCAGGGCAGTACTTC. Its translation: CSVGPAGQYF.

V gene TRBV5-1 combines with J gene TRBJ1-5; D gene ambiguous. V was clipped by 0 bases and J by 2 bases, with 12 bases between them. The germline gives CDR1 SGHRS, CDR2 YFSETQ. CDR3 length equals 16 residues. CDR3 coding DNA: TGCGCCAGCAGCTTGGAGCTCGGCGACGGCAATCAGCCCCAGCATTTT. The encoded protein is CASSLELGDGNQPQHF.

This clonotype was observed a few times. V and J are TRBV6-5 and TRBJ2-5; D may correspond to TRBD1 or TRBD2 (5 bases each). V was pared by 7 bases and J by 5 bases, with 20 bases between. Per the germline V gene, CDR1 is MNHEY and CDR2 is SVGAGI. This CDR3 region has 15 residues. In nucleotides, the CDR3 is TGTGCCAGCACCCCCGGGACCGCCGGCGGGGAGACCCAGTACTTC. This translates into CASTPGTAGGETQYF.

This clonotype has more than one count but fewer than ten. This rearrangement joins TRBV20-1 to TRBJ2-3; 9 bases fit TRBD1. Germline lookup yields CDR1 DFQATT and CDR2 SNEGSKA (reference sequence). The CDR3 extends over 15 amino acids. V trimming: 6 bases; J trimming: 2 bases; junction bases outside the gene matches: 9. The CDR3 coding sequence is TGCAGTGCACCTCGGACAGGGGCTACCACAGATACGCAGTATTTT. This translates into CSAPRTGATTDTQYF.

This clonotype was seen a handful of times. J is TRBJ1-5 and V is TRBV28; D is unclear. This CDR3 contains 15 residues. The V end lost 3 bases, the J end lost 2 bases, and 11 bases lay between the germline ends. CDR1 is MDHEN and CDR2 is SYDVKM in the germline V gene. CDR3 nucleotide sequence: TGTGCCAGCAGTTTCCTTAATCCAGGCAATCAGCCCCAGCATTTT. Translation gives CASSFLNPGNQPQHF. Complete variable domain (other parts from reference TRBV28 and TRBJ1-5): DVKVTQSSRYLVKRTGEKVFLECVQDMDHENMFWYRQDPGLGLRLIYFSYDVKMKEKGDIPEGYSVSREKKERFSLILESASTNQTSMYLCASSFLNPGNQPQHFGDGTRLSIL.

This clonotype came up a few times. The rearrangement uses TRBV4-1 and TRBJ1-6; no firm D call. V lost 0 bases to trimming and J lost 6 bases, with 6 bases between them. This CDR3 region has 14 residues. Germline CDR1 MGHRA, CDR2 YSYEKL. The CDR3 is CASSQDGSNSPLHF. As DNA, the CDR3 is TGCGCCAGCAGCCAAGACGGAAGTAATTCACCCCTCCACTTT.